These T cell receptor beta chains were read from a single sample in a study of PD-L1 blockade in urothelial cancer. Sequencing used immunoSEQ multiplex PCR; TCRdb keeps in-frame clones, though not all of them. The repertoire holds more than 50,000 clones, with around 80% as singletons. The sample consisted of PBMCs, taken around atezolizumab (anti-PD-L1) treatment. All receptors derive from a man between 70 and 80 years old with urothelial cancer. CDR3s include the opening cysteine and the closing phenylalanine or tryptophan. A D gene is named only where the DNA matches it firmly. A row's size may be missing; if present it is once, few, many or a size class.

D | J | size | V | DNA | CDR3
NA | TRBJ2-6 | few | TRBV5-4 | TGTGCCAGCAGCTTGGGGGGCAGGGCTGGGGCCAACGTCCTGACTTTC | CASSLGGRAGANVLTF
TRBD2 | TRBJ2-1 | medium-sized | TRBV6-5 | TGTGCCAGCAGTTCCCCGACTAGCGACAATGAGCAGTTCTTC | CASSSPTSDNEQFF
TRBD2 | TRBJ2-3 | NA | TRBV29-1 | TGCAGCTCGGGACTAGCGGGAGGGCCGGATACGCAGTATTTT | CSSGLAGGPDTQYF
NA | TRBJ2-2 | NA | TRBV19 | TGTGCCAGTACCCCGCAGGCAGTGTTCACCGGGGAGCTGTTTTTT | CASTPQAVFTGELFF
TRBD1 | TRBJ2-5 | NA | TRBV14 | TGTGCCAGCACCTCAAGACAAGCCCTCGGGACAGACGCTAACAATGAGGAAACACAAGAGACCCAGTACTTC | CASTSRQALGTDANNEETQETQYF
TRBD2 | TRBJ2-3 | NA | TRBV30 | TGTGCCTCCAGACTAGCGATCACAGATACGCAGTATTTT | CASRLAITDTQYF
TRBD1 | TRBJ1-1 | NA | TRBV19 | TGTGCCAGTAGTATACTGCGGGGACAGGGCATGAACACTGAAGCTTTCTTT | CASSILRGQGMNTEAFF
TRBD2 | TRBJ2-1 | once | TRBV19 | TGTGCCAGTAGTCAAAGCGGGAGGATCTACAATGAGCAGTTCTTC | CASSQSGRIYNEQFF
TRBD1 | TRBJ1-1 | NA | TRBV5-4 | TGTGCCAGCAGCCTACAGGGGATGAACACTGAAGCTTTCTTT | CASSLQGMNTEAFF
TRBD2 | TRBJ2-2 | NA | TRBV29-1 | TGCAGCGCCGACAGCGGGAGTTGGAACACCGGGGAGCTGTTTTTT | CSADSGSWNTGELFF
NA | TRBJ2-1 | NA | TRBV5-1 | TGCGCCAGCAGCTTCGCGGACTCCTACAATGAGCAGTTCTTC | CASSFADSYNEQFF
NA | TRBJ1-2 | NA | TRBV27 | TGTGCCAGCAGTTTACGGGATCAGGCAGGAGGCTACACCTTC | CASSLRDQAGGYTF
NA | TRBJ1-4 | NA | TRBV6-1 | TGTGCCAGCAGTGGATTTCCCAGGGGTGGTGGCGAAAAACTGTTTTTT | CASSGFPRGGGEKLFF
TRBD1 | TRBJ2-5 | NA | TRBV2 | TGTGCCAGCAGACGACAGGGTGAGACCCAGTACTTC | CASRRQGETQYF
NA | TRBJ2-3 | NA | TRBV7-7 | TGTGCTAGCAGCTTAGACAACACAGATACGCAGTATTTT | CASSLDNTDTQYF
NA | TRBJ1-4 | NA | TRBV28 | TGTGCCAGCAGTTCTCCCTCGCGGGAAAAACTGTTTTTT | CASSSPSREKLFF
NA | TRBJ2-7 | NA | TRBV5-6 | TGTGCCAGCAGCTTGGGCGGGGCTACCTACGAGCAGTACTTC | CASSLGGATYEQYF
NA | TRBJ1-1 | NA | TRBV16 | TGTGCCAGCAGCCAATTGTTTTCGGAGCGCGAAGCTTTCTTT | CASSQLFSEREAFF
TRBD2 | TRBJ2-7 | once | TRBV28 | TGTGCCAGCAGGTCCCCAAGCGGGGTACCCTCCTACGAGCAGTACTTC | CASRSPSGVPSYEQYF
NA | TRBJ1-1 | NA | TRBV29-1 | TGCAGCGTCCTAGCGGACAGCACTGAAGCTTTCTTT | CSVLADSTEAFF
NA | TRBJ2-5 | NA | TRBV19 | TGTGCCAGTACCCCTACAGGGAAAGAGACCCAGTACTTC | CASTPTGKETQYF
NA | TRBJ1-1 | NA | TRBV2 | TGTGCCAGCAGTGAAGTTCGAAGAGACACTGAAGCTTTCTTT | CASSEVRRDTEAFF
TRBD1 | TRBJ1-5 | few | TRBV6-1 | TGTGCCAGCAGTGAAGCCGGGACAGGGAATCAGCCCCAGCATTTT | CASSEAGTGNQPQHF
TRBD2 | TRBJ2-2 | NA | TRBV5-1 | TGCGCCAGCAGCTCGGCTAGCGGAAACACCGGGGAGCTGTTTTTT | CASSSASGNTGELFF
TRBD1 | TRBJ1-1 | NA | TRBV19 | TGTGCCAGTAGTACCCGACAGGGGAAGTTAGCTTTCTTT | CASSTRQGKLAFF
NA | TRBJ2-3 | few | TRBV7-9 | TGTGCCAGCAGGCCCGACGTGGCAGGGGAGAGCACAGATACGCAGTATTTT | CASRPDVAGESTDTQYF
NA | TRBJ2-7 | NA | TRBV7-2 | TGTGCCAGCAAAAGAGAGGGGGTCTCCTACGAGCAGTACTTC | CASKREGVSYEQYF
NA | TRBJ2-3 | NA | TRBV19 | TGTGCCAGTAGTACGCAGTCCCTCCTCCCCTCCACAGATACGCAGTATTTT | CASSTQSLLPSTDTQYF
TRBD2 | TRBJ2-1 | NA | TRBV18 | TGTGCCAGCTCCCGGACTAGCGGGAGAGCGTTCGATGAGCAGTTCTTC | CASSRTSGRAFDEQFF
NA | TRBJ1-4 | NA | TRBV2 | TGTGCCAGCCGAGACAGGCCAACTAATGAAAAACTGTTTTTT | CASRDRPTNEKLFF
NA | TRBJ2-1 | NA | TRBV7-3 | TGTGCCAGCAGCTTAATGGCGGATGGGAATGAGCAGTTCTTC | CASSLMADGNEQFF
NA | TRBJ2-7 | NA | TRBV5-1 | TGCGCCAGCAGCTTGGCGGGGTCAATTTACTCCTACGAGCAGTACTTC | CASSLAGSIYSYEQYF
TRBD1 | TRBJ2-4 | NA | TRBV19 | TGTGCCAGTAGAAATCAGGGGGCCGGGAGCATTCAGTACTTC | CASRNQGAGSIQYF
NA | TRBJ2-7 | NA | TRBV4-1 | TGCGCCAGCAGCCAACCAGGGCCCGAGCAGTACTTC | CASSQPGPEQYF
NA | TRBJ2-6 | NA | TRBV6-6 | TGTGCCAGCACGGTTTATTCTGGGGCCAACGTCCTGACTTTC | CASTVYSGANVLTF
NA | TRBJ1-2 | NA | TRBV9 | TGTGCCAGCAGCACGTCAGGATCCGCTAACTATGGCTACACCTTC | CASSTSGSANYGYTF
TRBD1 | TRBJ1-2 | NA | TRBV4-1 | TGCGCCAGCAGCCCTCGGACAGGAAACTATGGCTACACCTTC | CASSPRTGNYGYTF
TRBD1 | TRBJ2-7 | NA | TRBV27 | TGTGCCAGCAGTCCCCGGACAGGCTACGAGCAGTACTTC | CASSPRTGYEQYF
TRBD1 | TRBJ2-2 | NA | TRBV5-1 | TGCGCCAGCAGCCCGGGACAGGGGCACACCGGGGAGCTGTTTTTT | CASSPGQGHTGELFF
TRBD1 | TRBJ2-4 | once | TRBV9 | TGTGCCAGCAGCGTAGCTAGTACAGGGGGTGGAAACATTCAGTACTTC | CASSVASTGGGNIQYF
NA | TRBJ2-5 | NA | TRBV6-5 | TGTGCCAGCAGTTATCAACTAGTTGGCGCCATGGAGACCCAGTACTTC | CASSYQLVGAMETQYF
TRBD2 | TRBJ2-3 | NA | TRBV5-1 | TGCGCCAGCAGCGAGGGACTAGCGGGAGGCGAAGATACGCAGTATTTT | CASSEGLAGGEDTQYF
TRBD2 | TRBJ2-3 | few | TRBV5-4 | TGTGCCAGCAGCGCTAGCGGGGTCGCAGATACGCAGTATTTT | CASSASGVADTQYF
NA | TRBJ1-1 | NA | TRBV27 | TGTGCCAGCAGTTTAGGGCAGAACACTGAAGCTTTCTTT | CASSLGQNTEAFF
TRBD1 | TRBJ2-1 | NA | TRBV5-6 | TGTGCCAGCAGCTTCGGGACAGGGATGGTCAATGAGCAGTTCTTC | CASSFGTGMVNEQFF
TRBD1 | TRBJ2-1 | NA | TRBV7-8 | TGTGCCAGCAGCTCCGGACAGGGAGAGCAGTTCTTC | CASSSGQGEQFF
NA | TRBJ1-1 | NA | TRBV29-1 | TGCAGCGTTGTCGGTGGCGGGAGTTACACTGAAGCTTTCTTT | CSVVGGGSYTEAFF
TRBD1 | TRBJ2-1 | NA | TRBV7-9 | TGTGCCAGCAGCTGGGGACAGGGAGGGGATGAGCAGTTCTTC | CASSWGQGGDEQFF
TRBD2 | TRBJ2-2 | NA | TRBV5-4 | TGTGCCAGCAGCTCAGGACTAGCGGGAAACACCGGGGAGCTGTTTTTT | CASSSGLAGNTGELFF